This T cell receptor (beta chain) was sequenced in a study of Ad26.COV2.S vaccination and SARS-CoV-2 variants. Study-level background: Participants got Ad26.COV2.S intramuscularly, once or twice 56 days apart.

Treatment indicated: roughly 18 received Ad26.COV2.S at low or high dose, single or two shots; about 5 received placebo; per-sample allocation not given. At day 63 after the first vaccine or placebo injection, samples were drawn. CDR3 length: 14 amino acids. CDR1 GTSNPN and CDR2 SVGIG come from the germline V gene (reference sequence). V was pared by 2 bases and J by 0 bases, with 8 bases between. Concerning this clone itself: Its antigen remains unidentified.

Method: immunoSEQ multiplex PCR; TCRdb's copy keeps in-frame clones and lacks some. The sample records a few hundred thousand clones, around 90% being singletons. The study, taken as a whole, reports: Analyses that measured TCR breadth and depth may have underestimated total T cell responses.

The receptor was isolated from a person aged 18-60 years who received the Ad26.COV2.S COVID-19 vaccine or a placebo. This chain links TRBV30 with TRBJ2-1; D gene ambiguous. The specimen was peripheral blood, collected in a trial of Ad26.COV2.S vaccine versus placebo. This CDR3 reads CAWSIRSSYNEQFF. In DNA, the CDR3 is TGTGCCTGGAGTATTAGAAGCTCCTACAATGAGCAGTTCTTC.